These 3 T cell receptor beta chains originate from one sample sequenced in a study of T cell repertoires in cytomegalovirus infection (dated by TCRdb to the late 2010s). Sequencing took place on an Illumina HiSeq 1500. The raw public data were reprocessed by TCRdb itself: fastp quality trimming at Q25, MiXCR clonotype calling, in-frame beta chains only. CDR3 protein sequences are deduplicated, and each keeps its most common genes and DNA. The sample table holds 150,000 to 200,000 distinct CDR3 sequences, of which roughly 19% were seen once. The top ten hold about 3% of the sample. The sample taken for sequencing was PBMCs. The origin of the receptors is a human donor in good health (CMV status not recorded). Some clones in this sample may be carry-over from other donors' samples.

This clonotype was observed a few times. CDR3 DNA: TGTGCCAGCTCACCCCAACTAGCGGGAGGTTCCTACAATGAGCAGTTCTTC. It encodes CASSPQLAGGSYNEQFF. The chain couples TRBV18 to TRBJ2-1; 12 bases line up with TRBD2. The germline gives CDR1 KGHSH, CDR2 LQKENI. The CDR3 is 17 amino acids. V was pared by 3 bases and J by 1 base, with 4 bases of the junction left unmatched.

V gene TRBV19 combines with J gene TRBJ2-5, with 11 bases matching TRBD2. With V trimmed by 8 bases and J by 2 bases, 7 bases remained unmatched. This CDR3 is built from 15 residues. Germline CDR1 is LNHDA and CDR2 is SQIVND (reference sequence). The CDR3: CASAPGLAEQETQYF. The CDR3 region has the DNA TGTGCCAGTGCCCCGGGACTAGCGGAACAAGAGACCCAGTACTTC. Supplemented by reference TRBV19 and TRBJ2-5, the full variable domain reads DGGITQSPKYLFRKEGQNVTLSCEQNLNHDAMYWYRQDPGQGLRLIYYSQIVNDFQKGDIAEGYSVSREKKESFPLTVTSAQKNPTAFYLCASAPGLAEQETQYFGPGTRLLVL.

This clonotype was seen ten or more times. The chain has TRBV7-8 and TRBJ1-1; a weak D match, TRBD1 (6 bases). Looked up from germline, CDR1 is SGHVS and CDR2 is FQNEAQ. The V gene lost 2 bases and the J gene lost 5 bases, with 9 bases spanning the gap. This CDR3 spans 13 amino acids. The CDR3 coding sequence is TGTGCCAGCAGCTTATTAGGGGGGACTGAAGCTTTCTTT. It codes for CASSLLGGTEAFF.